The 6 T cell receptor beta chains given below trace back to one sample, sequenced in a study of blood T cell repertoires in COVID-19. This table comes from immunoSEQ multiplex PCR, and its TCRdb copy is limited to in-frame clones, with some not included. The repertoire has roughly 34,000 clones, 91% of them found once; the top ten carry more than 8%. The sequenced material came from peripheral blood. Receptors originate from a human donor with active COVID-19. The donor label of this sample is uncertain.

The chain uses TRBV18 and TRBJ1-2; unclear D gene. From germline, CDR1 is KGHSH and CDR2 LQKENI. The CDR3 extends over 15 amino acids. The V end was cut by 1 base, the J end by 4 bases, with 13 bases between. CDR3 DNA sequence: TGTGCCAGCTCACCACGCGAGGGAGCGATCTATGGCTACACCTTC. It translates to CASSPREGAIYGYTF. The full variable domain, its missing parts supplied by reference TRBV18 and TRBJ1-2, is NAGVMQNPRHLVRRRGQEARLRCSPMKGHSHVYWYRQLPEEGLKFMVYLQKENIIDESGMPKERFSAEFPKEGPSILRIQQVVRGDSAAYFCASSPREGAIYGYTFGSGTRLTVV.

This chain joins TRBV7-9 and TRBJ2-2; D not resolved. The length of the CDR3 is 17 residues. Trimming removed 2 bases from V and 0 bases from J, with 13 bases in between. Germline V gives CDR1 SEHNR, CDR2 FQNEAQ (reference sequence). The CDR3 nucleotides read TGTGCCAGCAGCTTACGGTTTGCCGTCGCGAACACCGGGGAGCTGTTTTTT. This encodes CASSLRFAVANTGELFF.

The chain employs TRBV19 and TRBJ1-5; possibly TRBD1 for D (5 bases). V shed 4 bases and J shed 7 bases, with 17 bases lying between them. CDR1 LNHDA and CDR2 SQIVND come from the germline V gene (reference sequence). The CDR3 totals 15 residues. DNA of the CDR3: TGTGCCAGTAGTAATACAGGTGGTTATCGGCAGCCCCAGCATTTT. Protein product: CASSNTGGYRQPQHF. Based on the CDR3 plus reference TRBV19 and TRBJ1-5, the full variable domain is DGGITQSPKYLFRKEGQNVTLSCEQNLNHDAMYWYRQDPGQGLRLIYYSQIVNDFQKGDIAEGYSVSREKKESFPLTVTSAQKNPTAFYLCASSNTGGYRQPQHFGDGTRLSIL.

V gene TRBV12-3 or TRBV12-4 combines with J gene TRBJ1-6; 11 nucleotides line up with TRBD1. With V trimmed by 6 bases and J by 10 bases, 2 bases remained unmatched. This CDR3 comprises 13 residues. The DNA of the CDR3 is TGTGCCAGCAGGGGACAGGGGGAATCACCCCTCCACTTT. Protein sequence: CASRGQGESPLHF.

The chain uses TRBV5-1 and TRBJ2-5, with TRBD2 matching 13 bases. CDR3 length: 17 amino acids. Germline V gene sequence: CDR1 SGHRS, CDR2 YFSETQ. Trimming at V came to 0 bases and at J to 5 bases, leaving 7 bases not matched to a gene. In DNA, the CDR3 is TGCGCCAGCAGCTTGGGGACTAGCGGGGGAGGATGGGAGACCCAGTACTTC. Protein: CASSLGTSGGGWETQYF. Full variable domain (missing parts from reference TRBV5-1 and TRBJ2-5): KAGVTQTPRYLIKTRGQQVTLSCSPISGHRSVSWYQQTPGQGLQFLFEYFSETQRNKGNFPGRFSGRQFSNSRSEMNVSTLELGDSALYLCASSLGTSGGGWETQYFGPGTRLLVL.

This clone was seen only a few times. The chain employs TRBV7-9 and TRBJ2-7; 8 bases line up with TRBD1. The V and J ends lost 0 bases and 9 bases, in that order; junction bases with no gene match: 7. The germline V gene has CDR1 SEHNR and CDR2 FQNEAQ (reference sequence). CDR3 length equals 14 residues. The CDR3 loop is CASSLASPGGGQYF. The CDR3 bases are TGTGCCAGCAGCTTAGCGAGTCCAGGGGGCGGGCAGTACTTC.